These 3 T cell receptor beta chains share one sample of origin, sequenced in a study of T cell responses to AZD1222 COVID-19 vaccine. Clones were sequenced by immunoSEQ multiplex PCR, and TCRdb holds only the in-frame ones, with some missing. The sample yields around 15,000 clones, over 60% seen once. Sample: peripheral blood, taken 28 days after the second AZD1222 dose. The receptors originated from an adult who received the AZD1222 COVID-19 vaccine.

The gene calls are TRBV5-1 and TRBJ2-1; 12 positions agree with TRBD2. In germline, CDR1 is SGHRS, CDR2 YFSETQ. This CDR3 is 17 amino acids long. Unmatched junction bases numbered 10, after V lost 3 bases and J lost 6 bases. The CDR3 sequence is CASSSTGLAGPTNEQFF. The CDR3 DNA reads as TGCGCCAGCAGCTCGACAGGACTAGCGGGACCCACCAATGAGCAGTTCTTC.

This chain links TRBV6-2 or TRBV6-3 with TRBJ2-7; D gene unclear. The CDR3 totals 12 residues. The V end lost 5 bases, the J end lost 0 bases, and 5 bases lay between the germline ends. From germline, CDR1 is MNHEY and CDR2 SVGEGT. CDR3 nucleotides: TGTGCCAGCAGTACCATCTCCTACGAGCAGTACTTC. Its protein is CASSTISYEQYF.

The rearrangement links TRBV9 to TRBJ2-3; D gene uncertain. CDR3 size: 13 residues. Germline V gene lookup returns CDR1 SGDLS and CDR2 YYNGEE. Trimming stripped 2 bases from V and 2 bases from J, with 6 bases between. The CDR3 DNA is TGTGCCAGCAGCGTGTCCCTCACAGATACGCAGTATTTT. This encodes CASSVSLTDTQYF.